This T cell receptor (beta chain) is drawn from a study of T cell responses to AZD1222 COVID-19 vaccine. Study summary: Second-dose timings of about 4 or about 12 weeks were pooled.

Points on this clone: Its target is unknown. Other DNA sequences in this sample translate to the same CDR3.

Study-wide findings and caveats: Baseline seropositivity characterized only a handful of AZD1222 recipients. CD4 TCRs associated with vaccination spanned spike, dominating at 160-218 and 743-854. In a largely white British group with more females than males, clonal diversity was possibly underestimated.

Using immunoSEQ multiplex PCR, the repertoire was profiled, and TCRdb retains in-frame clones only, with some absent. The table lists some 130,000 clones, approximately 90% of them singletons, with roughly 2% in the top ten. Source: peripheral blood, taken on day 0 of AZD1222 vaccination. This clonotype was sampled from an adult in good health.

CDR3 sequence (DNA): TGTGCCATCAGTGAGGCCTCCGGGGTAGCGGGGACCCCGTACAATGAGCAGTTCTTC. Translating it yields CAISEASGVAGTPYNEQFF. The chain carries TRBV10-3 and TRBJ2-1; 8 positions agree with TRBD2. Germline V CDR1 and CDR2: ENHRY, SYGVKD. With 2 bases clipped from V and 4 bases from J, the junction kept 16 bases outside the gene matches. The CDR3 has 19 amino acids.